This TCR beta chain was obtained from a study of blood T cell repertoires in COVID-19. For the study at large: Samples representing acute and convalescent COVID-19 were sourced from the United States, Italy and Spain.

V was pared by 3 bases and J by 6 bases, with 14 bases between. This CDR3 comprises 15 residues. Germline-derived CDR1 and CDR2 are LNHDA and SQIVND (reference sequence). As processed by the authors: Reference gene primers were amplified, and this amplification served to estimate nucleated cell counts. Libraries were prepared by immunoSEQ multiplex PCR; TCRdb keeps only in-frame clonotypes and omits some of them. For V, J and clone size, that table is used; D and trimming come from the DNA. The table lists 200,000 to 300,000 clones, approximately 83% of them singletons. Enrollees, about 18 to 89 years old, lived in around 23 US areas. Cohorts were assigned according to the clinical history that participants reported.

The sequencing input was PBMCs or T cells enriched from blood (not recorded which). The chain is built from TRBV19 and TRBJ1-4, with D possibly matching TRBD1 (5 bases). This TCR was recovered from a woman in her forties with acute COVID-19. CDR3 DNA: TGTGCCAGTAGTATCCCCCCCAGGGTTTATGAAAAACTGTTTTTT. Its protein is CASSIPPRVYEKLFF.